This TCR beta chain was captured in a study of OX40 agonist ivuxolimab in advanced cancers. With respect to the entire study: The costimulatory receptor OX40 (CD134) was targeted by ivuxolimab, a fully human IgG2 agonistic monoclonal antibody. In the dose-escalation cohort, approximately 83% of patients were male, and the mean age was approximately 60 years with a range of roughly 20 to 80. Partial responses were achieved by three dose-escalation patients, of whom one had hepatocellular carcinoma and two had cutaneous melanoma. The paper describes the monotherapy dose-escalation part (N ≈ 52 patients) of the phase I trial of ivuxolimab. Of the approximately 50 dose-escalation patients, hepatocellular carcinoma was present in 19, melanoma in approximately 15, renal cell carcinoma in 9 and head and neck cancer in 9. Patients were allowed to have had prior anti-PD-1, anti-PD-L1 or anti-CTLA-4 therapy, and roughly 40% of the dose-escalation patients had been treated with checkpoint inhibitors. Intravenous ivuxolimab was administered to patients every 2 weeks at six dose levels: 0.01, 0.1, 0.3, 1.5, 3 and 10 mg/kg. Peripheral TCRbeta sequencing aimed to test whether ivuxolimab altered TCR sequence diversity and caused clonal T-cell expansion.

To sequence the TCRbeta CDR3 region, genomic DNA was isolated from the sorted cells. The immunoSEQ Assay was used to sequence the TCRbeta CDR3 regions. TCRdb took this table from immuneACCESS and kept in-frame rearrangements with V and J called. Such tables lack part of the clones; where checked against another copy, unresolved V genes explain under half of the gap, and the rest is unexplained. Within this sample are tens of thousands of clones, with about 91% of them counted one time only. The top ten clones comprise 4% to 4.5% of the sample. The trial excluded patients who had a history of autoimmune disease or were on systemic immunosuppression. Peripheral blood for TCR sequencing was drawn from every dose cohort at baseline, at cycle 4 day 1 and at cycle 7 day 1. The samples were drawn from a first-in-human, open-label, multicenter phase I dose-escalation trial of ivuxolimab. Adults with locally advanced or metastatic melanoma, renal cell, hepatocellular, or head and neck squamous cell carcinoma were enrolled in the trial. Before TCR sequencing, CD4+ and CD8+ T cells were separately sorted from peripheral blood.

About this clone itself: Its antigen is still unknown. Base-call qualities are not available, and no considerably larger clone is one nucleotide away.

The CDR3 covers 19 residues, taking in both the cysteine and the phenylalanine. Only CDR3 DNA remains: 57 bases, in frame from the first base. V is clipped by 1 base and J by 2 bases, and the sequence between their germline boundaries is 21 bases long. CDR1 is given as MGHRA and CDR2 as YSYEKL, both from the germline V gene. Overall study results and their limits: In the 0.1-3.0 mg/kg groups, partial responders had among the lowest normalized peripheral clonal expansion, particularly in CD8+ T cells. On average, CD8+ T cells showed more expanded clones than CD4+ T cells after ivuxolimab. Low levels of normalized T-cell clonal expansion were also shown by some nonresponding patients. At doses of 0.1 to 3.0 mg/kg, clonal expansion of both CD4+ and CD8+ T cells in blood was seen between baseline and week 6. The antigen specificity of the clonally expanded peripheral T cells was not determined.

The sample was CD4+ or CD8+ T cells sorted from blood, taken in a trial of the OX40 agonist ivuxolimab. The receptor was derived from an adult with an advanced solid tumor such as melanoma, head and neck, liver or kidney cancer. This receptor chain uses TRBV4-1 and TRBJ1-3, with no reliable assignment of the D segment. Here the CDR3 is given as CASSQVRAIGFSPGNTIYF. The sequenced DNA: TGCGCCAGCAGCCAAGTTAGGGCTATAGGGTTCAGTCCTGGAAACACCATATATTTT.